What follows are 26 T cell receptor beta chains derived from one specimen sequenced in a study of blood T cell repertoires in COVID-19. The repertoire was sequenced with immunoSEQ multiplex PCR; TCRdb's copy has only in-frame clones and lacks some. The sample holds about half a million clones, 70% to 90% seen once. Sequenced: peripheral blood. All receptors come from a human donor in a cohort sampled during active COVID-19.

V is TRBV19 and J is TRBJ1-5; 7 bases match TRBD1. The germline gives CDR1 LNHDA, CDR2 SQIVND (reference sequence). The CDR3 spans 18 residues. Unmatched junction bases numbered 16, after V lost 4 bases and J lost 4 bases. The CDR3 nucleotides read TGTGCCAGTAGTAAAGTCGGGACAGTTGTTCAGTGGAATCAGCCCCAGCATTTT. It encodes CASSKVGTVVQWNQPQHF.

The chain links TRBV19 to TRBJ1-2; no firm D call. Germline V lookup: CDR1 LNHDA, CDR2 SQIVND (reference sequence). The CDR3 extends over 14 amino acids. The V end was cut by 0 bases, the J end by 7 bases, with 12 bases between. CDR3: CASSIDREQAGYTF. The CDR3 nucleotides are TGTGCCAGTAGTATAGACCGGGAGCAGGCTGGCTACACCTTC.

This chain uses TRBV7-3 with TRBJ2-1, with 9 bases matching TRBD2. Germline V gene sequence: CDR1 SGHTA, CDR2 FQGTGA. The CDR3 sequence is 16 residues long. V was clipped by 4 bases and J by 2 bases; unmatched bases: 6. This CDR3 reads CASSSDSSGAYNEQFF. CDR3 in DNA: TGTGCCAGCAGCTCAGACTCTAGCGGGGCCTACAATGAGCAGTTCTTC.

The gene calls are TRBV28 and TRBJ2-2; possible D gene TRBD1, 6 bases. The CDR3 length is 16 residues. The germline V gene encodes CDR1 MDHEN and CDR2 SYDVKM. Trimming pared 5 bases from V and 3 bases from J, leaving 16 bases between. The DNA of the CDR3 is TGTGCCAGCAGTCCCCCGTCAGGGGCGGACACCGGGGAGCTGTTTTTT. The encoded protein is CASSPPSGADTGELFF.

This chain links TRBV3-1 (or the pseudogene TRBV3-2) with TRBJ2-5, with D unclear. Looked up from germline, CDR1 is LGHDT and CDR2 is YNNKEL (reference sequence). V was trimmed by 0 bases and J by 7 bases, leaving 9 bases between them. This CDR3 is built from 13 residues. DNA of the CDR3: TGTGCCAGCAGCCAAGATAGGTCGGGGACCCAGTACTTC. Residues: CASSQDRSGTQYF.

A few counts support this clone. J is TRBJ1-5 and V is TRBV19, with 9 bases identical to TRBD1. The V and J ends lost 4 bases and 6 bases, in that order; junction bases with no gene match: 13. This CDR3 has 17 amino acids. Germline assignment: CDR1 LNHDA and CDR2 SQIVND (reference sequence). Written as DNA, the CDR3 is TGTGCCAGTAGTAGGGACAGGGTAGGGGGGATTACTCAGCCCCAGCATTTT. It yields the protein CASSRDRVGGITQPQHF.

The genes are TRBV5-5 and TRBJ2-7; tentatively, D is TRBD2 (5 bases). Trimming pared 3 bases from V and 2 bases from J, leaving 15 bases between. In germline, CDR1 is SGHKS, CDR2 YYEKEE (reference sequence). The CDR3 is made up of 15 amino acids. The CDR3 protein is CASSSRVDGAYEQYF. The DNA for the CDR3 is TGTGCCAGCAGCTCGCGGGTGGACGGCGCCTACGAGCAGTACTTC.

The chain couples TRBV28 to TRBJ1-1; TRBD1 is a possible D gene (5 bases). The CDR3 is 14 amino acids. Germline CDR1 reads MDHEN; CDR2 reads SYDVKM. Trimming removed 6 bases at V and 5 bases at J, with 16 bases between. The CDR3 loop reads CASRSQGLGTEAFF. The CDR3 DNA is TGTGCCAGCAGATCCCAGGGATTAGGTACTGAAGCTTTCTTT. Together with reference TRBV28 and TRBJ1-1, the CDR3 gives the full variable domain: DVKVTQSSRYLVKRTGEKVFLECVQDMDHENMFWYRQDPGLGLRLIYFSYDVKMKEKGDIPEGYSVSREKKERFSLILESASTNQTSMYLCASRSQGLGTEAFFGQGTRLTVV.

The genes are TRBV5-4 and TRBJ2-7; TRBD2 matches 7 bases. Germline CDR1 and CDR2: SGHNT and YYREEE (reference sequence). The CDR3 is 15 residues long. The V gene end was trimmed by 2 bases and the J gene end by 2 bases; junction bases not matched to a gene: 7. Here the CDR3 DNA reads TGTGCCAGCAGCTTAGGGCTAGCGGTACCCTACGAGCAGTACTTC. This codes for CASSLGLAVPYEQYF.

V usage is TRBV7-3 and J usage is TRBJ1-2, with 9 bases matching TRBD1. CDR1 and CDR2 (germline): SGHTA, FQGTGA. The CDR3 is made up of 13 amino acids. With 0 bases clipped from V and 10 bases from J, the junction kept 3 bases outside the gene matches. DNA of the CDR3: TGTGCCAGCAGCTTAACGGGGGACAGGGCCTACACCTTC. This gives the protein CASSLTGDRAYTF.

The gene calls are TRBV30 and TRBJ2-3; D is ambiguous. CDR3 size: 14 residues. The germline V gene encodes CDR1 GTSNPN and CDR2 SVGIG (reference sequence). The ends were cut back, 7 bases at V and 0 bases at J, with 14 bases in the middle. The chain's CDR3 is CAFTRWSSTDTQYF. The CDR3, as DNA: TGTGCCTTCACCAGGTGGTCAAGCACAGATACGCAGTATTTT.

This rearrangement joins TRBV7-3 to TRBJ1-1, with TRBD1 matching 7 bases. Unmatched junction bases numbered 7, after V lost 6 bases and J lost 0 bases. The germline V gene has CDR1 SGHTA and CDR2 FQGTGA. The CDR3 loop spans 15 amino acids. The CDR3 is CASSPQGRLNTEAFF. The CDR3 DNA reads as TGTGCCAGCAGTCCACAGGGGAGGCTGAACACTGAAGCTTTCTTT.

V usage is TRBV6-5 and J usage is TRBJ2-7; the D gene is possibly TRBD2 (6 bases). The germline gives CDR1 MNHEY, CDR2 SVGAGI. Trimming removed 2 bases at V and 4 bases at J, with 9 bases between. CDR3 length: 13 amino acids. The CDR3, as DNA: TGTGCCAGCAGTTACCGGGAGAGTTACGAGCAGTACTTC. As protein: CASSYRESYEQYF.

The CDR3 protein is CASSPTSGSRETQYF. CDR3 nucleotides: TGTGCCAGCAGCCCGACTAGCGGGAGCAGGGAGACCCAGTACTTC. J is TRBJ2-5 and V is TRBV5-6; TRBD2 aligns across 12 bases. CDR1 is SGHDT and CDR2 is YYEEEE in the germline V gene. CDR3 length equals 15 residues. Germline trimming cut 4 bases from V and 5 bases from J; bases unmatched to any gene: 6.

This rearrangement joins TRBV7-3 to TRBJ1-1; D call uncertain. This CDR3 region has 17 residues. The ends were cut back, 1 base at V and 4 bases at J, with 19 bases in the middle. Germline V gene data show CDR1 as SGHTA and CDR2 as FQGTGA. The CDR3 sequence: CASSLKTAARGGTEAFF. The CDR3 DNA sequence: TGTGCCAGCAGCTTAAAGACTGCAGCCCGAGGTGGCACTGAAGCTTTCTTT.

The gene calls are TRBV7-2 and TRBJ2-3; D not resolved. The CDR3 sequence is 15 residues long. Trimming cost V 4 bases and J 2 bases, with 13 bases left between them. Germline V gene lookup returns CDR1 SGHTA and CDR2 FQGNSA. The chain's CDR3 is CASSSQVGYTDTQYF. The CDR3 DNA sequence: TGTGCCAGCAGCTCCCAGGTTGGGTACACAGATACGCAGTATTTT.

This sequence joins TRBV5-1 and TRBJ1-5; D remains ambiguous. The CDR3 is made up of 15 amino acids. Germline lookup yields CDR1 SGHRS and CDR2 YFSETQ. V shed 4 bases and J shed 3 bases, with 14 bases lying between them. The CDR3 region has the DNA TGCGCCAGCAGCGTGGCGGCAGGCAACAATCAGCCCCAGCATTTT. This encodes CASSVAAGNNQPQHF.

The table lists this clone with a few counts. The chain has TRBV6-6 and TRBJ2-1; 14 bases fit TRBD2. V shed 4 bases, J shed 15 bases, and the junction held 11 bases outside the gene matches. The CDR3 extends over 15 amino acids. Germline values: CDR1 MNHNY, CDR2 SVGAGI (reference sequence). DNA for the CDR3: TGTGCCAGCAGTTTCGGGACTAGCGGGAGCCCCTTCGGGTTCTTC. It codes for CASSFGTSGSPFGFF.

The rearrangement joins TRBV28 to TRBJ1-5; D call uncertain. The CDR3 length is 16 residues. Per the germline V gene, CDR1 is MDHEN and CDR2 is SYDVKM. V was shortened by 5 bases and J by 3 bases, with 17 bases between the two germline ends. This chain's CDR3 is CASSPLGSSNNQPQHF. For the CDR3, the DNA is TGTGCCAGCAGTCCCCTCGGGAGTTCCAACAATCAGCCCCAGCATTTT.

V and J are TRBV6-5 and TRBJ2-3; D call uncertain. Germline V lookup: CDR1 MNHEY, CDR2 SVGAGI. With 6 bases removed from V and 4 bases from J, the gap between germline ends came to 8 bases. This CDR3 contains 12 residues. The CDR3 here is CASSQNADTQYF. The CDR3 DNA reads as TGTGCCAGCAGCCAAAATGCAGATACGCAGTATTTT.

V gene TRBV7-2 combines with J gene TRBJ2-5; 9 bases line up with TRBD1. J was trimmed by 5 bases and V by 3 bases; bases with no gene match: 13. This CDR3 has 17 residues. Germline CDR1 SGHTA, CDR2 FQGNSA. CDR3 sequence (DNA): TGTGCCAGCAGCTTTGGTTTAGGGGGGACAGGGCGGGAGACCCAGTACTTC. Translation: CASSFGLGGTGRETQYF. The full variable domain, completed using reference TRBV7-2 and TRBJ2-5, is GAGVSQSPSNKVTEKGKDVELRCDPISGHTALYWYRQSLGQGLEFLIYFQGNSAPDKSGLPSDRFSAERTGGSVSTLTIQRTQQEDSAVYLCASSFGLGGTGRETQYFGPGTRLLVL.

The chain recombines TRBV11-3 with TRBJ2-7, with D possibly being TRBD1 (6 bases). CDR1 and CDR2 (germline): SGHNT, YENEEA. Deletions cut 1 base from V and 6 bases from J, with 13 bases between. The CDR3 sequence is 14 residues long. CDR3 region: CASSLGRGSLEQYF. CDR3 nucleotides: TGTGCCAGCAGCTTAGGCAGGGGAAGTCTCGAGCAGTACTTC.

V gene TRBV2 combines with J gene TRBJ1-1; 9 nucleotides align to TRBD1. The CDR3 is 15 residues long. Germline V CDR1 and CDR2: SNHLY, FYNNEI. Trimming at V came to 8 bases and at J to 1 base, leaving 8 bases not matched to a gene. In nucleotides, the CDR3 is TGTGCCAGCCGGGAAGACAGGGGGAGGAACACTGAAGCTTTCTTT. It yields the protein CASREDRGRNTEAFF.

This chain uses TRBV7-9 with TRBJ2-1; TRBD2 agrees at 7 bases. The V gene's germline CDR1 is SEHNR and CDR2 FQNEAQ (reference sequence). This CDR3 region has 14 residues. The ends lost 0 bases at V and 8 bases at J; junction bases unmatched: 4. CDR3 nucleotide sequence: TGTGCCAGCAGCTTAGCGCCAGGGAGGGATGAGCAGTTCTTC. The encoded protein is CASSLAPGRDEQFF.

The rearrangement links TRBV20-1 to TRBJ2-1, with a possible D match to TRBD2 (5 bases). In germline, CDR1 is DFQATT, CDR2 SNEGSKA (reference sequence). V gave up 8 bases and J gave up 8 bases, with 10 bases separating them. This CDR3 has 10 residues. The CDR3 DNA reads TGCAGTCCCAAGAGGGATGAGCAGTTCTTC. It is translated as CSPKRDEQFF.

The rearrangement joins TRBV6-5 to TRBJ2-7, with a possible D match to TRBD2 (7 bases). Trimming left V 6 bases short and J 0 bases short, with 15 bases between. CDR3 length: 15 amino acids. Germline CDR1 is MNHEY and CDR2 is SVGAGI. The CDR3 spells CASSRGGGSSYEQYF. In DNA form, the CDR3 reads TGTGCCAGCAGCCGAGGGGGGGGTAGCTCCTACGAGCAGTACTTC.